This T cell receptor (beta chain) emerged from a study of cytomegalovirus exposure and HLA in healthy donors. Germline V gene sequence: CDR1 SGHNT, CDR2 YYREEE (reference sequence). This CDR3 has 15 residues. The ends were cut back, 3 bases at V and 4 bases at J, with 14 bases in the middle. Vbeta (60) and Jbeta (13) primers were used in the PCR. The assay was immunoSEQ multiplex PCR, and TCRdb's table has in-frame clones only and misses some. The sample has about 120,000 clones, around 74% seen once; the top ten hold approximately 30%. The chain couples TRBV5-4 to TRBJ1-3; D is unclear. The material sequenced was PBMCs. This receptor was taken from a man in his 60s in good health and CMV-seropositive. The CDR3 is CASSSGSSGGNTIYF. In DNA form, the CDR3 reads TGTGCCAGCAGCTCGGGGTCCTCCGGGGGAAACACCATATATTTT.